These T cell receptor beta chains were read from a single sample in a study of blood T cell repertoires in COVID-19. Only in-frame clones appear in the TCRdb table, and some are missing; sequencing was by immunoSEQ multiplex PCR. The table lists 300,000 to 400,000 clones, roughly 87% of them singletons. Source material: peripheral blood. The receptors here all came from a man in his thirties or forties with COVID-19, enrolled during active disease. The CDR3 runs from the conserved cysteine through the conserved F or W. Fields, in order: clone size, V gene, D gene, J gene, CDR3 DNA, CDR3 protein. D genes are given only for firm matches. Clone size is given for some rows only: seen once, a few or many times, or a class if the clone is expanded.

>.|TRBV20-1|TRBD2|TRBJ2-7
TGCAGTGCCCTGACTAGCTCCGAGCAGTACTTC
CSALTSSEQYF
>.|TRBV10-3|.|TRBJ2-1
TGTGCCATCAGTGGAGGGGGAGGGGGTCTCAACAATGAGCAGTTCTTC
CAISGGGGGLNNEQFF
>.|TRBV5-4|TRBD2|TRBJ2-5
TGTGCCAGCAGACTGGCGGGGACTAGCGGGAGGGCAGAGACCCAGTACTTC
CASRLAGTSGRAETQYF
>.|TRBV7-8|TRBD2|TRBJ2-7
TGTGCCAGCAGCTCATGGGGGAGGGGCGCCGCCTCCTACGAGCAGTACTTC
CASSSWGRGAASYEQYF
>.|TRBV28|.|TRBJ2-3
TGTGCCAGCAGAAACTCTGTCCCTAGCGCATTCACAGATACGCAGTATTTT
CASRNSVPSAFTDTQYF
>.|TRBV7-9|TRBD1|TRBJ2-3
TGTGCCAGCAGAGCTGGACAGGGCCGTAGCACAGATACGCAGTATTTT
CASRAGQGRSTDTQYF
>once|TRBV4-2|.|TRBJ1-2
TGTGCCAGCCTCCGAAGATTACAGGGTAGTCTTGGCTACACCTTC
CASLRRLQGSLGYTF
>once|TRBV11-1|TRBD1|TRBJ2-3
TGTGCCAGCAGCTTGTGGACAGGGGAGGTAGATACGCAGTATTTT
CASSLWTGEVDTQYF
>.|TRBV7-2|TRBD1|TRBJ2-1
TGTGCCAGCAGCTTGTCCGGGACAGGATCCTACAATGAGCAGTTCTTC
CASSLSGTGSYNEQFF
>.|TRBV20-1|TRBD2|TRBJ2-3
TGCAGTGCTGGTGGACTAGCGGGGAGGTTACGGACAGATACGCAGTATTTT
CSAGGLAGRLRTDTQYF
>.|TRBV7-2|TRBD2|TRBJ2-5
TGTGCCAGCAGCTTAGCGGGGGGGGTAGAGACCCAGTACTTC
CASSLAGGVETQYF
>.|TRBV19|TRBD2|TRBJ2-5
TGTGCCAGATCCACTAGCGGGAGAGGGGAAGAGACCCAGTACTTC
CARSTSGRGEETQYF
>.|TRBV10-3|TRBD2|TRBJ2-7
TGTGCCATCAGTGAGTCCAGCGGGGGGACCTCCTACGAGCAGTACTTC
CAISESSGGTSYEQYF
>.|TRBV28|.|TRBJ1-6
TGTGCCAGCAGTTTCCCGAGTAATTCACCCCTCCACTTT
CASSFPSNSPLHF
>.|TRBV25-1|.|TRBJ2-2
TGTGCCAGCAGTGTTCTGGACGGGAAGCTGTTTTTT
CASSVLDGKLFF
>.|TRBV10-3|.|TRBJ1-2
TGTGCCATCAGTGAGAACGCGCGAACCTACACCTTC
CAISENARTYTF
>.|TRBV30|.|TRBJ1-1
TGTGCCTGGAATCTCGGGGGGGGTAGCACTGAAGCTTTCTTT
CAWNLGGGSTEAFF
>.|TRBV5-4|.|TRBJ2-1
TGTGCCAGCAGCTTGAGCGGTAGCAATGAGCAGTTCTTC
CASSLSGSNEQFF
>.|TRBV7-2|.|TRBJ1-1
TGTGCCAGCAGCTTAGAACCAAACATGAACACTGAAGCTTTCTTT
CASSLEPNMNTEAFF
>.|TRBV28|TRBD1|TRBJ2-7
TGTGCCAGCAGTTTACCCGGGACAGGAGCCTACGAGCAGTACTTC
CASSLPGTGAYEQYF
>.|TRBV10-3|.|TRBJ2-3
TGTGCCATCAGTGGGGCGTGGGGGGACACAGATACGCAGTATTTT
CAISGAWGDTDTQYF
>.|TRBV5-1|.|TRBJ1-2
TGCGCCAGCAGCCCGGGCAGGGGCAACACTACGTTTAACTATGGCTACACCTTC
CASSPGRGNTTFNYGYTF
>once|TRBV5-8|TRBD2|TRBJ2-7
TGTGCCAGCATCCTACTAGCGGGGGGGTTTTACGAGCAGTACTTC
CASILLAGGFYEQYF
>once|TRBV19|TRBD1|TRBJ1-4
TGTGCCAGTAGTATCGGATACGACAGGGCGGTGGAAAAACTGTTTTTT
CASSIGYDRAVEKLFF
>.|TRBV5-1|.|TRBJ1-6
TGCGCCAGCAGCTTGGGCGAGGCACAATATAATTCACCCCTCCACTTT
CASSLGEAQYNSPLHF
>.|TRBV7-3|.|TRBJ2-1
TGTGCCAGCAGCTTAAGCGGCAGTAGCTCCTACAATGAGCAGTTCTTC
CASSLSGSSSYNEQFF
>.|TRBV9|.|TRBJ2-3
TGTGCCAGCAGCTCAACGACATTGTATACGCAGTATTTT
CASSSTTLYTQYF
>few|TRBV12-3/TRBV12-4|TRBD1|TRBJ1-2
TGTGCCAGCACGGAGACAGGGAGCTATGGCTACACCTTC
CASTETGSYGYTF
>.|TRBV30|TRBD1|TRBJ1-1
TGTGCCTGGCACCTGCTGGACAGGGGGCGAGTTGCGGCTTTCTTT
CAWHLLDRGRVAAFF
>.|TRBV5-6|TRBD1|TRBJ1-5
TGTGCCAGCAGCGTGGCAGGGGGCAGCCAGCCCCAGCATTTT
CASSVAGGSQPQHF
>.|TRBV25-1|.|TRBJ2-1
TGTGCCAGCAGTGAATATTCCACAGTCAACAATGAGCAGTTCTTC
CASSEYSTVNNEQFF
>.|TRBV28|.|TRBJ2-3
TGTGCCAGCAGTTCATACCCTAGTAGCACAGATACGCAGTATTTT
CASSSYPSSTDTQYF
>.|TRBV19|.|TRBJ1-2
TGTGCCAGTAGTATATTCCAGGGTAGCGGCTATGGCTACACCTTC
CASSIFQGSGYGYTF
>.|TRBV3-1/TRBV3-2|TRBD1|TRBJ1-2
TGTGCCAGCAGCCAAGGGACCGGGACAGGGGATTCCTATGGCTACACCTTC
CASSQGTGTGDSYGYTF
>.|TRBV24-1|TRBD2|TRBJ2-5
TGTGCCACCAGTGACCCAGGGACTAGCGGGAGGGAGACCCAGTACTTC
CATSDPGTSGRETQYF
>.|TRBV6-5|TRBD1|TRBJ2-7
TGTGCCAGCAGAATAGGGGGCTTTGAATCTCCCGAGCAGTACTTC
CASRIGGFESPEQYF
>.|TRBV25-1|TRBD1|TRBJ2-7
TGTGCCAGCAGTGAACTAGGTGGACAGGGGGCGCGGGAGCAGTACTTC
CASSELGGQGAREQYF
>.|TRBV9|.|TRBJ2-5
TGTGCCAGCAGCCCAACGACTAGGATAGAGACCCAGTACTTC
CASSPTTRIETQYF
>.|TRBV20-1|TRBD2|TRBJ2-3
TGCAGTGCTGGTGGGAGGGCCCCAGATACGCAGTATTTT
CSAGGRAPDTQYF
>few|TRBV7-3|.|TRBJ1-2
TGTGCCAGCAGCTTAACGGCTGGCACCTTTGGTGGCTACACCTTC
CASSLTAGTFGGYTF
>.|TRBV30|.|TRBJ2-1
TGTGCCTGGAGTTATAGGGATGGGAGTGAGCAGTTCTTC
CAWSYRDGSEQFF
>once|TRBV27|TRBD1|TRBJ2-7
TGTGCCAGCAGTTTAACAGGGGGTTTTAACGAGCAGTACTTC
CASSLTGGFNEQYF
>.|TRBV5-4|TRBD2|TRBJ2-3
TGTGCCAGCAGCTTGGTAGCGGGGGGCGGGGATACGCAGTATTTT
CASSLVAGGGDTQYF
>.|TRBV7-9|.|TRBJ2-3
TGTGCCAGCAGCTTAGGGACAACTAGCACAGATACGCAGTATTTT
CASSLGTTSTDTQYF
>.|TRBV13|.|TRBJ1-4
TGTGCCAGCAGCTTTAGGGGTGAAAAACTGTTTTTT
CASSFRGEKLFF
>.|TRBV28|TRBD1|TRBJ1-2
TGTGCCAGCGGACCAGACAGGGGGCTGGATGGCTACACCTTC
CASGPDRGLDGYTF